Below, 6 T cell receptor beta chains from the same sample are listed, as sequenced in a study of blood T cell repertoires in COVID-19. This table comes from immunoSEQ multiplex PCR, and its TCRdb copy is limited to in-frame clones, with some not included. The sample holds about 56,000 clones, almost 85% seen once. The sequencing input was peripheral blood. Receptors were obtained from a man in his sixties with COVID-19, enrolled during active disease.

This clone was observed a single time. This chain uses TRBV7-3 with TRBJ2-1, with D possibly being TRBD2 (6 bases). V lost 5 bases to trimming and J lost 0 bases, with 14 bases between them. The CDR3 runs to 16 residues. The germline V gene encodes CDR1 SGHTA and CDR2 FQGTGA. The CDR3 reads CASSPTPGDSYNEQFF. The CDR3 DNA reads TGTGCCAGCAGCCCCACCCCGGGGGACTCCTACAATGAGCAGTTCTTC. The variable domain in full, with the rest retrieved from reference TRBV7-3 and TRBJ2-1, is GAGVSQTPSNKVTEKGKYVELRCDPISGHTALYWYRQSLGQGPEFLIYFQGTGAADDSGLPNDRFFAVRPEGSVSTLKIQRTERGDSAVYLCASSPTPGDSYNEQFFGPGTRLTVL.

The chain combines TRBV25-1 with TRBJ1-4, with D possibly matching TRBD1 (6 bases). V lost 1 base, J lost 8 bases, and 20 bases lay in between. Looked up from germline, CDR1 is MGHDK and CDR2 is SYGVNS. This CDR3 is 17 amino acids long. This CDR3 reads CASSEFRSLFRGEKLFF. For the CDR3, the DNA is TGTGCCAGCAGTGAATTTCGTTCTTTGTTCAGGGGAGAAAAACTGTTTTTT.

This chain connects TRBV2 to TRBJ1-2; D possibly corresponds to TRBD1 (6 bases). The CDR3 is 14 amino acids. Germline V gene lookup returns CDR1 SNHLY and CDR2 FYNNEI. Trimming took off 6 bases at V and 8 bases at J, with 19 bases between the two ends. CDR3 DNA sequence: TGTGCCAGCAGGTGGGATACAGGGTCCCGCGGCTACACCTTC. It yields the protein CASRWDTGSRGYTF.

The chain joins TRBV24-1 to TRBJ1-5; D is unresolved. V lost 4 bases to trimming and J lost 4 bases, with 7 bases between them. Germline V gives CDR1 KGHDR, CDR2 SFDVKD. The CDR3 totals 13 residues. The CDR3 nucleotides are TGTGCCACCAGTGAGTACAGTAATCAGCCCCAGCATTTT. This translates into CATSEYSNQPQHF.

The gene calls are TRBV10-3 and TRBJ2-3, with 12 positions matching TRBD1. The CDR3 has 17 amino acids. With V trimmed by 1 base and J by 6 bases, 8 bases remained unmatched. Germline CDR1 is ENHRY and CDR2 is SYGVKD. The CDR3 coding sequence is TGTGCCATCAGTGAGTGGGGGACAGGGGGCAATGGGGATACGCAGTATTTT. It yields the protein CAISEWGTGGNGDTQYF.

V is TRBV5-4 and J is TRBJ2-1; D possibly corresponds to TRBD2 (6 bases). The CDR3 is 15 residues long. Looked up from germline, CDR1 is SGHNT and CDR2 is YYREEE (reference sequence). Trimming stripped 4 bases from V and 0 bases from J, with 11 bases between. The CDR3 nucleotides are TGTGCCAGCAGCGAAACGGAGGGCTCCTACAATGAGCAGTTCTTC. This gives the protein CASSETEGSYNEQFF.